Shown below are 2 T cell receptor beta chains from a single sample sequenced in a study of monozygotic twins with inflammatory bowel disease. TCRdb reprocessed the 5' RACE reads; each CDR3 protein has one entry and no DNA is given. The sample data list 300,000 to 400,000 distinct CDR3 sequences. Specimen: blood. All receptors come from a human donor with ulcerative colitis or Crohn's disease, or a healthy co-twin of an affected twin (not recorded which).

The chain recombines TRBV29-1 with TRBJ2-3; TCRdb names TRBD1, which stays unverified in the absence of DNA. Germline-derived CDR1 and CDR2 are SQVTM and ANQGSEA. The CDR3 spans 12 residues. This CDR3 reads CSGRADTDTQYF.

The CDR3 here is CASSPNRVVGRETQYF. The chain is built from TRBV6-2 or TRBV6-3 and TRBJ2-5; TCRdb names TRBD1, which stays unverified in the absence of DNA. The V gene's germline CDR1 is MNHEY and CDR2 SVGEGT. This CDR3 has 16 amino acids.